Listed below are T cell receptor beta chains from one sample, sequenced in a study of T-cell reconstitution after alpha-beta-depleted transplantation in children. TCRdb called the PCR reads again in MiXCR, with one record for every CDR3 protein. Seen here are approximately 190,000 distinct CDR3 sequences, roughly 6.3% observed once, and the top ten hold approximately 4.1%. Sequenced material: PBMCs, taken before TCRalphabeta/CD19-depleted stem cell transplant. All receptors come from a girl under two years old with combined immunodeficiency, due to receive a stem cell transplant. CDR3s include the opening cysteine and the closing phenylalanine or tryptophan. A D gene is named only where the DNA matches it firmly. For some rows the clone size is stated as once, few or many, or as a class when expanded; others skip it.

clone size,J gene,D gene,V gene,CDR3 protein,CDR3 DNA
few,TRBJ1-2,-,TRBV5-6,CASSTRTVSYNYGYTF,TGTGCCAGCAGCACGCGGACAGTTTCTTATAACTATGGCTACACCTTC
many,TRBJ2-7,-,TRBV20-1,CSARDLLSGTLEEQYF,TGCAGTGCTAGAGATCTACTCTCGGGGACCCTGGAGGAGCAGTACTTC
many,TRBJ2-2,-,TRBV7-2,CASSLVPPGSSTGELFF,TGTGCCAGCAGCTTAGTCCCTCCAGGGTCTAGCACCGGGGAGCTGTTTTTT
many,TRBJ2-1,TRBD2,TRBV5-1,CASSYSSPTSVSYNEQFF,TGCGCCAGCAGCTACTCCAGTCCAACTAGCGTCTCCTACAATGAGCAGTTCTTC
many,TRBJ2-7,-,TRBV7-9,CASSLDWAVSDYEQYF,TGTGCCAGCAGCTTAGATTGGGCTGTAAGCGACTACGAGCAGTACTTC
many,TRBJ2-7,-,TRBV11-2,CASSLGLAQSYEQYF,TGTGCCAGCAGCTTAGGGCTTGCACAGTCCTACGAGCAGTACTTC
many,TRBJ2-5,-,TRBV6-5,CASRTMNRNGETQYF,TGTGCCAGCAGAACCATGAACAGGAACGGGGAGACCCAGTACTTC
many,TRBJ2-3,TRBD1,TRBV29-1,CSVESPGDRVSDTQYF,TGCAGCGTTGAAAGCCCCGGGGACAGGGTATCAGATACGCAGTATTTT
many,TRBJ2-1,-,TRBV25-1,CASSAWEEDEQFF,TGTGCCAGCAGCGCCTGGGAGGAGGATGAGCAGTTCTTC
-,TRBJ1-1,-,TRBV29-1,CSVEVSGIFGTEAFF,TGCAGCGTTGAAGTGTCAGGGATTTTTGGCACTGAAGCTTTCTTT
many,TRBJ2-6,-,TRBV15,CATSRFGGPGANVLTF,TGTGCCACCAGCAGATTTGGGGGGCCTGGGGCCAACGTCCTGACTTTC
many,TRBJ1-4,TRBD1,TRBV7-9,CASSSDRADEKLFF,TGTGCCAGCAGCTCGGACAGGGCGGATGAAAAACTGTTTTTT
many,TRBJ2-1,TRBD2,TRBV5-1,CASSITAGANEQFF,TGCGCCAGCAGCATAACAGCGGGAGCCAATGAGCAGTTCTTC
-,TRBJ2-3,-,TRBV20-1,CSARDGGGATDTQYF,TGCAGTGCTAGAGATGGAGGGGGGGCAACAGATACGCAGTATTTT
many,TRBJ1-4,-,TRBV20-1,CSARESPNEKLFF,TGCAGTGCTAGAGAATCACCCAATGAAAAACTGTTTTTT
many,TRBJ2-1,-,TRBV28,CASSFVDEQFF,TGTGCCAGCAGTTTTGTTGATGAGCAGTTCTTC
many,TRBJ2-5,-,TRBV20-1,CSARDPRLSQETQYF,TGCAGTGCTAGAGATCCCCGCTTAAGCCAAGAGACCCAGTACTTC
many,TRBJ1-1,-,TRBV6-2/TRBV6-3,CASSSKGYMNTEAFF,TGTGCCAGCAGTTCTAAAGGGTACATGAACACTGAAGCTTTCTTT
many,TRBJ2-3,TRBD2,TRBV6-1,CASRPTSGSADTQYF,TGTGCCAGCAGGCCCACTAGCGGGAGTGCAGATACGCAGTATTTT
many,TRBJ1-2,-,TRBV27,CASSKITYGYTF,TGTGCCAGCAGCAAAATAACTTATGGCTACACCTTC
few,TRBJ2-7,TRBD2,TRBV7-2,CASSQSGGDFSYEQYF,TGTGCCAGCAGCCAATCGGGGGGAGACTTCTCCTACGAGCAGTACTTC
many,TRBJ1-2,-,TRBV9,CASSATPPDSSGNGYTF,TGTGCCAGCAGCGCCACACCGCCCGACTCCTCCGGGAATGGCTACACCTTC
few,TRBJ2-3,TRBD2,TRBV7-2,CASSLLLLAGVGGTQYF,TGTGCCAGCAGCCTCCTCCTTCTGGCGGGGGTGGGAGGTACGCAGTATTTT
many,TRBJ2-1,-,TRBV29-1,CSGTSSYNEQFF,TGCAGCGGGACTTCCTCCTACAATGAGCAGTTCTTC
many,TRBJ1-4,-,TRBV3-1,CASSRPASGHLEKLFF,TGTGCCAGCAGCCGTCCAGCCTCGGGACACCTTGAAAAACTGTTTTTT
many,TRBJ2-5,-,TRBV29-1,CSVEDGAPETQYF,TGCAGCGTTGAAGACGGGGCCCCAGAGACCCAGTACTTC
few,TRBJ1-2,-,TRBV29-1,CSVEGAANTLGYTF,TGCAGCGTTGAAGGCGCAGCCAACACGCTGGGCTACACCTTC
few,TRBJ2-5,-,TRBV28,CASRSNYRVKVTQYF,TGTGCCAGCAGATCAAACTACAGGGTGAAAGTGACCCAGTACTTC